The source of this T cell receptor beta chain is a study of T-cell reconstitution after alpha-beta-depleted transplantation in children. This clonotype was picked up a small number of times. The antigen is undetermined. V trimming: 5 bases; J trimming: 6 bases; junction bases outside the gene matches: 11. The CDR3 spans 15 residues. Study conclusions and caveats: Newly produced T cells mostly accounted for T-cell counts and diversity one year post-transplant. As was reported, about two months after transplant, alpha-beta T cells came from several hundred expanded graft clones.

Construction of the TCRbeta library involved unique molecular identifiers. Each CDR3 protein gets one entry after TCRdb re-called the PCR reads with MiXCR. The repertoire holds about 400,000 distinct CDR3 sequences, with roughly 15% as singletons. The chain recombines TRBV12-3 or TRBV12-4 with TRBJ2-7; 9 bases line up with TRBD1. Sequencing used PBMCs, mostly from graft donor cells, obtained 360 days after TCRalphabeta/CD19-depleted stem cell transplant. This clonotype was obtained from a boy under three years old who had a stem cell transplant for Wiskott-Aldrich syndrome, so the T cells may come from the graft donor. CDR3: CASSEFPGQGGEQYF. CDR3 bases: TGTGCCAGCAGTGAGTTTCCGGGACAGGGTGGCGAGCAGTACTTC.